The 20 T cell receptor beta chains given below trace back to one sample, sequenced in a study of blood T cell repertoires in COVID-19. The repertoire was sequenced with immunoSEQ multiplex PCR; TCRdb's copy has only in-frame clones and lacks some. Here the sample spans about 360,000 clones, around 87% being singletons. The sequencing sample was made of peripheral blood. The source is a human donor in a cohort sampled during active COVID-19.

This clone was found once. The chain combines TRBV28 with TRBJ2-7; TRBD1 might be the D (5 bases). Germline-derived CDR1 and CDR2 are MDHEN and SYDVKM. This CDR3 is 12 amino acids long. The V and J ends lost 6 bases and 6 bases respectively, with 12 bases between them. The CDR3 sequence is CASRFLQGEQYF. The CDR3, as DNA: TGTGCCAGCAGGTTTCTCCAGGGCGAGCAGTACTTC.

The CDR3, as DNA: TGTGCCAGCAGCTTGTTTCCTTCCCGTACCGGGGAGCTGTTTTTT. Its translation is CASSLFPSRTGELFF. This rearrangement joins TRBV5-6 to TRBJ2-2, with no clear D. V lost 1 base and J 5 bases, leaving 12 bases between the germline ends. This CDR3 is 15 amino acids long. Germline V gene data show CDR1 as SGHDT and CDR2 as YYEEEE.

This chain uses TRBV28 with TRBJ1-3, with D perhaps matching TRBD1 (5 bases). This CDR3 has 16 residues. From germline, CDR1 is MDHEN and CDR2 SYDVKM. Deletions cut 4 bases from V and 4 bases from J, with 17 bases between. The CDR3 bases are TGTGCCAGCAGTTCCAGTCAGACAGAAGGAGGAAACACCATATATTTT. Its translation: CASSSSQTEGGNTIYF.

The V call is TRBV7-2, the J call TRBJ2-5; perhaps TRBD2 as D (5 bases). Germline V gene lookup returns CDR1 SGHTA and CDR2 FQGNSA. Trimming took off 2 bases at V and 4 bases at J, with 17 bases between the two ends. The CDR3 runs 16 residues. CDR3 sequence reads: CASSLSDLTRGETQYF. CDR3 bases: TGTGCCAGCAGCTTATCGGACCTTACTAGAGGAGAGACCCAGTACTTC.

The chain employs TRBV5-4 and TRBJ2-6, with D tentatively TRBD1 (6 bases). V was cut by 6 bases and J by 0 bases, with 13 bases left in between. Germline assignment: CDR1 SGHNT and CDR2 YYREEE (reference sequence). This CDR3 has 16 residues. The CDR3 DNA sequence: TGTGCCAGCACTCGGACAGCGACCTCTGGGGCCAACGTCCTGACTTTC. Amino acid sequence: CASTRTATSGANVLTF.

The gene calls are TRBV5-4 and TRBJ1-1; 7 positions match TRBD1. The CDR3 spans 15 residues. The V gene's germline CDR1 is SGHNT and CDR2 YYREEE (reference sequence). V gave up 4 bases and J gave up 8 bases; unmatched junction bases: 14. CDR3: CASSPHPGQEPEAFF. As DNA, the CDR3 is TGTGCCAGCAGCCCACATCCAGGACAGGAGCCGGAAGCTTTCTTT.

The V call is TRBV6-5, the J call TRBJ1-4; D ambiguous. This CDR3 has 15 residues. The V and J ends lost 2 bases and 7 bases respectively, with 14 bases between them. The germline V gene has CDR1 MNHEY and CDR2 SVGAGI. The CDR3 spells CASSYVSAGGEKLFF. The CDR3 nucleotides read TGTGCCAGCAGTTACGTTTCGGCAGGAGGTGAAAAACTGTTTTTT.

The rearrangement uses TRBV5-8 and TRBJ2-1; 9 bases align to TRBD1. CDR3 length: 15 residues. V trimming: 0 bases; J trimming: 2 bases; junction bases outside the gene matches: 0. The germline V gene has CDR1 SGHTS and CDR2 YDEGEE. CDR3 DNA: TGTGCCAGCAGCTTGGGGACAGGGGCCTACAATGAGCAGTTCTTC. Its translation: CASSLGTGAYNEQFF.

The chain uses TRBV15 and TRBJ1-1, with TRBD1 matching over 8 bases. CDR1 is LNHNV, CDR2 YYDKDF, per germline (reference sequence). The J segment lost 3 bases and the V segment lost 7 bases, leaving 10 bases of the junction unmatched. The CDR3 has 15 amino acids. CDR3 protein: CATTAGGGRDTEAFF. CDR3 bases: TGTGCCACCACGGCAGGGGGCGGGAGGGACACTGAAGCTTTCTTT.

The CDR3 nucleotides are TGTGCCAGCAGCCCCCAAAGCGTGGGTAGCGCCTACAATGAGCAGTTCTTC. This sequence encodes CASSPQSVGSAYNEQFF. The V and J genes are TRBV11-2 and TRBJ2-1, with D maybe TRBD2 (5 bases). CDR3 length equals 17 residues. Germline-derived CDR1 and CDR2 are SGHAT and FQNNGV. V was shortened by 5 bases and J by 2 bases, with 19 bases between the two germline ends.

The gene calls are TRBV14 and TRBJ1-1; D gene uncertain. The CDR3 is made up of 14 amino acids. V lost 0 bases and J 9 bases, leaving 14 bases between the germline ends. Germline V gene data show CDR1 as SGHDN and CDR2 as FVKESK. In DNA, the CDR3 is TGTGCCAGCAGCCAAGATTTTCTGGGAGCGAAAGCTTTCTTT. This sequence encodes CASSQDFLGAKAFF.

This clone showed up just once. The rearrangement uses TRBV28 and TRBJ2-7; D is perhaps TRBD2 (5 bases). The V gene's germline CDR1 is MDHEN and CDR2 SYDVKM. The CDR3 spans 12 residues. V gave up 8 bases and J gave up 4 bases, with 12 bases separating them. CDR3 region: CASVGRRYEQYF. In nucleotides, the CDR3 is TGTGCCAGCGTAGGCAGGAGGTACGAGCAGTACTTC.

This rearrangement joins TRBV7-9 to TRBJ1-1; TRBD1 matches at 7 bases. The CDR3 sequence is 13 residues long. Germline V gene sequence: CDR1 SEHNR, CDR2 FQNEAQ (reference sequence). The trim removed 5 bases at V and 10 bases at J, leaving 10 bases unmatched. In DNA, the CDR3 is TGTGCCAGCAGCCCACCGGGGCAGGGGGGAGCTTTCTTT. It yields the protein CASSPPGQGGAFF.

The rearrangement uses TRBV7-2 and TRBJ2-7, with D possibly matching TRBD1 (6 bases). The CDR3 extends over 15 amino acids. Trimming shortened V by 1 base and J by 3 bases, and 13 bases separated the two germline ends. Germline values: CDR1 SGHTA, CDR2 FQGNSA. This CDR3 is CASSLEYVRGYEQYF. CDR3 sequence (DNA): TGTGCCAGCAGCTTAGAGTACGTCAGGGGCTACGAGCAGTACTTC.

The rearrangement uses TRBV28 and TRBJ2-7; D possibly corresponds to TRBD1 (7 bases). Germline V lookup: CDR1 MDHEN, CDR2 SYDVKM. V lost 5 bases and J lost 5, with 16 bases in between. The CDR3 sequence is 14 residues long. The DNA for the CDR3 is TGTGCCAGCAGTCCGTCGACAGGGAGGAACGAGCAGTACTTC. Its protein is CASSPSTGRNEQYF.

J is TRBJ2-1 and V is TRBV28; maybe TRBD1 (5 bases). CDR1 is MDHEN, CDR2 SYDVKM, per germline. Trimming left V 5 bases short and J 5 bases short, with 13 bases between. The CDR3 contains 14 residues. The CDR3 nucleotides read TGTGCCAGCAGTGTCACAGGTCTTCACAATGAGCAGTTCTTC. As protein: CASSVTGLHNEQFF.

This clone was seen a single time. The genes are TRBV29-1 and TRBJ1-6; TRBD1 matches 9 bases. The CDR3 totals 13 residues. Germline values: CDR1 SQVTM, CDR2 ANQGSEA. J gave up 7 bases and V 6 bases, and 4 bases lay outside the gene matches. The chain's CDR3 is CSVRQGENSPLHF. The CDR3 nucleotides are TGCAGCGTCCGACAGGGGGAAAATTCACCCCTCCACTTT.

This clone was detected only a few times. This chain connects TRBV5-1 to TRBJ1-6; TRBD1 agrees at 7 bases. V lost 4 bases, J lost 10 bases, and 11 bases stayed unmatched. The CDR3 spans 15 residues. The germline gives CDR1 SGHRS, CDR2 YFSETQ. In DNA form, the CDR3 reads TGCGCCAGCAGCCCGACAGGGAATTCAGAATCACCCCTCCACTTT. Translating it yields CASSPTGNSESPLHF.

J is TRBJ1-1 and V is TRBV5-5; unclear D gene. V dropped 2 bases and J dropped 5 bases, with 10 bases sitting between them. CDR1 is SGHKS and CDR2 is YYEKEE in the germline V gene (reference sequence). The CDR3 sequence is 13 residues long. The CDR3 nucleotides are TGTGCCAGCAGCTTCCAGACACAGACTGAAGCTTTCTTT. Translation gives CASSFQTQTEAFF.

The CDR3 region has the DNA TGTGCCAGCAGCTACGAGGGCGAGCAGTACTTC. Protein sequence: CASSYEGEQYF. The J gene is TRBJ2-7, the V gene TRBV7-9, with a weak D call TRBD2 (5 bases). Trimming took off 4 bases at V and 6 bases at J, with 7 bases between the two ends. This CDR3 is 11 amino acids long. Germline CDR1 SEHNR, CDR2 FQNEAQ (reference sequence). Looking up the rest from reference TRBV7-9 and TRBJ2-7 gives the full variable domain: DTGVSQNPRHKITKRGQNVTFRCDPISEHNRLYWYRQTLGQGPEFLTYFQNEAQLEKSRLLSDRFSAERPKGSFSTLEIQRTEQGDSAMYLCASSYEGEQYFGPGTRLTVT.